Shown below are 27 T cell receptor beta chains from a single sample sequenced in a study of identical twins. TCRdb processed the 5' RACE reads anew with MiXCR; each CDR3 protein has one entry. Of 310,000 or so distinct CDR3 sequences in the sample, roughly 9% were seen once. The same data also went into a second study, on yellow fever vaccine responses in identical twins.

The specimen sequenced was CD8+ T cells sorted from blood. Every receptor here comes from a woman aged 18 to 35 in good health.

The table lists this clonotype with many counts. The V call is TRBV7-9, the J call TRBJ1-2; D not resolved. Germline CDR1 SEHNR, CDR2 FQNEAQ (reference sequence). This CDR3 is 15 amino acids long. Trimming shortened V by 5 bases and J by 7 bases, and 20 bases separated the two germline ends. The CDR3 loop reads CASSPADRILAGYTF. The DNA of the CDR3 is TGTGCCAGCAGCCCCGCGGATAGGATACTGGCTGGCTACACCTTC.

In its sample, this clonotype was seen many times. This sequence joins TRBV7-9 and TRBJ2-5; the D gene is possibly TRBD1 (6 bases). Looked up from germline, CDR1 is SEHNR and CDR2 is FQNEAQ (reference sequence). Trimming shortened V by 5 bases and J by 7 bases, and 17 bases separated the two germline ends. This CDR3 spans 14 amino acids. The CDR3: CASSPKTGRGTQYF. In nucleotides, the CDR3 is TGTGCCAGCAGCCCGAAGACAGGCCGAGGGACCCAGTACTTC. The full variable domain, rest sourced from reference TRBV7-9 and TRBJ2-5, is DTGVSQNPRHKITKRGQNVTFRCDPISEHNRLYWYRQTLGQGPEFLTYFQNEAQLEKSRLLSDRFSAERPKGSFSTLEIQRTEQGDSAMYLCASSPKTGRGTQYFGPGTRLLVL.

This clonotype was recorded at least ten times. V is TRBV4-2 and J is TRBJ2-1; D not resolved. The CDR3 runs to 13 residues. Germline V gene lookup returns CDR1 LGHNA and CDR2 YNFKEQ. V was pared by 4 bases and J by 13 bases, with 17 bases between. This CDR3 reads CASSPHPGIHQFF. CDR3 DNA: TGTGCCAGCAGCCCTCATCCCGGAATACACCAGTTCTTC.

This clonotype has more than one count but fewer than ten. The chain carries TRBV20-1 and TRBJ2-7; D is possibly TRBD1 (5 bases). Per the germline V gene, CDR1 is DFQATT and CDR2 is SNEGSKA (reference sequence). CDR3 size: 15 residues. Trimming cost V 0 bases and J 3 bases, with 15 bases left between them. The CDR3 loop is CSARDGQGGIYEQYF. DNA of the CDR3: TGCAGTGCTAGAGATGGTCAGGGTGGAATCTACGAGCAGTACTTC.

This clonotype occurred many times. This chain uses TRBV9 with TRBJ2-2, with TRBD1 matching over 9 bases. CDR1 SGDLS and CDR2 YYNGEE come from the germline V gene. The CDR3 length is 17 residues. With V trimmed by 5 bases and J by 5 bases, 13 bases remained unmatched. Written as DNA, the CDR3 is TGTGCCAGCAGTGAACTAAGGACAGGGGAGAAGACCGGGGAGCTGTTTTTT. It is translated as CASSELRTGEKTGELFF. Filled out from reference TRBV9 and TRBJ2-2, the complete variable domain reads DSGVTQTPKHLITATGQRVTLRCSPRSGDLSVYWYQQSLDQGLQFLIQYYNGEERAKGNILERFSAQQFPDLHSELNLSSLELGDSALYFCASSELRTGEKTGELFFGEGSRLTVL.

There are many counts of this clonotype. The chain uses TRBV5-6 and TRBJ2-3; D might be TRBD1 (6 bases). Deletions cut 3 bases from V and 0 bases from J, with 23 bases between. The germline CDR1 and CDR2 sequences are SGHDT and YYEEEE. The CDR3 length is 19 residues. The CDR3 loop is CASSSRGLLSATSTDTQYF. The CDR3 DNA follows: TGTGCCAGCAGCTCCAGGGGTCTACTTTCCGCCACTAGCACAGATACGCAGTATTTT.

At least ten counts were recorded for this clonotype. The chain carries TRBV12-3 or TRBV12-4 and TRBJ2-7; 9 bases are a match to TRBD2. This CDR3 spans 14 amino acids. Losses at the gene ends were 1 base for V and 4 bases for J; bases not matched to a gene: 2. The chain's CDR3 is CASSLGGGGYEQYF. Here the CDR3 DNA reads TGTGCCAGCAGTTTAGGCGGGGGGGGGTACGAGCAGTACTTC.

The chain has TRBV7-9 and TRBJ1-2; 9 bases align to TRBD1. Unmatched junction bases numbered 8, after V lost 5 bases and J lost 4 bases. Germline CDR1 SEHNR, CDR2 FQNEAQ (reference sequence). The CDR3 length is 15 residues. The CDR3 nucleotides are TGTGCCAGCAGCGGGGACAGGGTAATACTCTATGGCTACACCTTC. This sequence encodes CASSGDRVILYGYTF.

This clonotype was seen a handful of times. The chain employs TRBV7-9 and TRBJ1-3, with a possible D match to TRBD1 (5 bases). From germline, CDR1 is SEHNR and CDR2 FQNEAQ (reference sequence). The CDR3 length is 15 residues. V was cut by 8 bases and J by 0 bases, with 14 bases left in between. The CDR3 protein is CASPSPDNSGNTIYF. The CDR3 nucleotides are TGTGCCAGCCCCTCTCCGGACAACTCTGGAAACACCATATATTTT.

At least ten counts were recorded for this clonotype. V is TRBV12-3 or TRBV12-4 and J is TRBJ2-1; D is tentatively TRBD1 or TRBD2 (6 bases each). CDR3 length equals 11 residues. The V end lost 6 bases, the J end lost 10 bases, and 10 bases lay between the germline ends. As DNA, the CDR3 is TGTGCCAGCAGGGTCGGGGGCGAGCAGTTCTTC. Its translation is CASRVGGEQFF.

In this sample, this clonotype turned up many times. This chain joins TRBV3-1 and TRBJ1-5; the D is unclear. Germline CDR1 and CDR2: LGHDT and YNNKEL (reference sequence). The CDR3 is 14 amino acids. V was shortened by 0 bases and J by 6 bases, with 9 bases between the two germline ends. CDR3 bases: TGTGCCAGCAGCCAAGATCTCGGGTCTCAGCCCCAGCATTTT. This translates into CASSQDLGSQPQHF.

The V call is TRBV7-8, the J call TRBJ2-3, with 11 bases identical to TRBD2. V shed 5 bases, J shed 5 bases, and the junction held 6 bases outside the gene matches. Germline V gene sequence: CDR1 SGHVS, CDR2 FQNEAQ. The CDR3 covers 15 residues. The CDR3 reads CASSVYGTSGDTQYF. CDR3 in DNA: TGTGCCAGCAGCGTGTACGGGACTAGCGGAGATACGCAGTATTTT.

This clonotype was counted between two and nine times. This rearrangement joins TRBV5-1 to TRBJ2-1; no clear D gene. Between the trimmed V and J ends, which lost 0 bases and 0 bases, there was a span of 7 bases. Germline V gene sequence: CDR1 SGHRS, CDR2 YFSETQ. The CDR3 loop spans 15 amino acids. The CDR3 sequence is CASSLVTVSYNEQFF. The CDR3 DNA reads as TGCGCCAGCAGCTTGGTGACGGTCTCCTACAATGAGCAGTTCTTC.

The V call is TRBV9, the J call TRBJ2-7; D might be TRBD1 (6 bases). The CDR3 totals 14 residues. V was trimmed by 0 bases and J by 0 bases, leaving 7 bases between them. The V gene's germline CDR1 is SGDLS and CDR2 YYNGEE. This chain's CDR3 is CASSVATGSYEQYF. In DNA form, the CDR3 reads TGTGCCAGCAGCGTAGCGACAGGCTCCTACGAGCAGTACTTC.

This clonotype was observed a few times. The chain combines TRBV7-2 with TRBJ2-3; maybe TRBD2 (6 bases). Germline V gene lookup returns CDR1 SGHTA and CDR2 FQGNSA. V lost 2 bases to trimming and J lost 2 bases, with 20 bases between them. The CDR3 totals 18 residues. The CDR3 region is CASSLSGFDSGTTDTQYF. The CDR3 DNA sequence: TGTGCCAGCAGCTTAAGCGGGTTCGATAGCGGAACCACAGATACGCAGTATTTT.

This clonotype was found a few times. This chain joins TRBV27 and TRBJ2-1; D gene ambiguous. From germline, CDR1 is MNHEY and CDR2 SMNVEV (reference sequence). CDR3 size: 12 residues. V lost 5 bases, J lost 7 bases, and 9 bases lay in between. The CDR3 reads CASSRPSNEQFF. The CDR3 DNA reads as TGTGCCAGCAGTCGTCCCTCGAATGAGCAGTTCTTC.

This clonotype was picked up many times. The chain has TRBV12-3 or TRBV12-4 and TRBJ2-1, with 7 bases that match TRBD1. Losses at the gene ends were 6 bases for V and 5 bases for J; bases not matched to a gene: 16. The CDR3 consists of 17 residues. The CDR3 loop is CASSPPPARGSDNEQFF. As DNA, the CDR3 is TGTGCCAGCAGCCCCCCCCCGGCCAGGGGGAGCGACAATGAGCAGTTCTTC.

This clonotype appeared a few times. The gene calls are TRBV12-5 and TRBJ2-5, with 8 bases aligning to TRBD2. CDR3 length: 14 amino acids. The V gene end was trimmed by 7 bases and the J gene end by 3 bases; junction bases not matched to a gene: 7. Looked up from germline, CDR1 is LGHNT and CDR2 is FRNRAP. CDR3 DNA: TGTGCTAGTGCGAGCGGGAGCGGAGAAGAGACCCAGTACTTC. The encoded protein is CASASGSGEETQYF.

Only a few counts were recorded for this clonotype. The V and J genes are TRBV7-9 and TRBJ2-3; TRBD1 matches at 10 bases. The CDR3 consists of 11 residues. Germline V gene lookup returns CDR1 SEHNR and CDR2 FQNEAQ (reference sequence). V lost 7 bases to trimming and J lost 13 bases; unmatched junction nucleotides: 5. The CDR3 is CASKSGTGEYF. The CDR3 bases are TGTGCCAGCAAGTCCGGGACAGGGGAGTATTTT.

The chain couples TRBV4-3 to TRBJ2-5; D might be TRBD1 or TRBD2, each matching 6 bases. V was pared by 2 bases and J by 7 bases, with 14 bases between. Germline V gene lookup returns CDR1 LGHNA and CDR2 YSLEER. The CDR3 covers 14 residues. The CDR3 coding sequence is TGCGCCAGCAGCCAACAACTATCGGGGGCGACCCAGTACTTC. Translation: CASSQQLSGATQYF.

The rearrangement links TRBV11-1 to TRBJ2-3; TRBD1 matches 7 bases. Losses at the gene ends were 4 bases for V and 0 bases for J; bases not matched to a gene: 13. The CDR3 runs 18 residues. The germline V gene has CDR1 SGHAT and CDR2 FQDESV (reference sequence). The CDR3 reads CASSSRDSKTTSTDTQYF. In DNA, the CDR3 is TGTGCCAGCAGCTCCCGGGACAGCAAAACGACTAGCACAGATACGCAGTATTTT.

This clonotype was detected ten times or more. The chain carries TRBV11-2 and TRBJ2-1; D may correspond to TRBD1 or TRBD2 (6 bases each). The CDR3 loop spans 13 amino acids. Germline V CDR1 and CDR2: SGHAT, FQNNGV. Trimming cost V 5 bases and J 12 bases, with 17 bases left between them. CDR3 coding DNA: TGTGCCAGCAGCGTAAAGGGGGGTCGGGGGCAGTTCTTC. Translating it yields CASSVKGGRGQFF.

A remark on this clonotype: A far larger clone differs by one base, so this is likely a read error. J is TRBJ2-3 and V is TRBV7-9; tentative D call: TRBD1 (5 bases). The CDR3 totals 12 residues. Per the germline V gene, CDR1 is SEHNR and CDR2 is FQNEAQ (reference sequence). The V end was cut by 8 bases, the J end by 6 bases, with 12 bases between. The CDR3 DNA is TGTGCCAGCTGCCTAGGGGCGGATACGCAGTATTTT. It translates to CASCLGADTQYF.

V is TRBV7-9 and J is TRBJ2-3, with D possibly being TRBD2 (5 bases). CDR1 SEHNR and CDR2 FQNEAQ come from the germline V gene (reference sequence). Trimming removed 5 bases at V and 0 bases at J, with 18 bases between. There are 17 residues in the CDR3. The CDR3, as DNA: TGTGCCAGCAGCCTCCTCGGGGTAGTCTCAAGCACAGATACGCAGTATTTT. This translates into CASSLLGVVSSTDTQYF.

This chain joins TRBV12-3 or TRBV12-4 and TRBJ1-2; no definite D call. The CDR3 has 15 residues. Trimming shortened V by 3 bases and J by 3 bases, and 14 bases separated the two germline ends. CDR3 bases: TGTGCCAGCAGTTTGTGGCGGATGTGGGACTATGGCTACACCTTC. It is translated as CASSLWRMWDYGYTF.

This clonotype was counted ten times or more. A read error may produce the germline difference seen at one junction end. V usage is TRBV25-1 and J usage is TRBJ2-1; 9 positions match TRBD2. CDR1 and CDR2 from the germline V gene are MGHDK and SYGVNS. The CDR3 consists of 12 residues. CDR3 bases: TGTGCCAGCAGAGGACCGGGGACTAGCTTAATCTTC. It translates to CASRGPGTSLIF.

The chain employs TRBV11-2 and TRBJ2-5; 10 nucleotides match TRBD1. The length of the CDR3 is 14 residues. The germline V gene encodes CDR1 SGHAT and CDR2 FQNNGV. The V and J ends lost 5 bases and 4 bases, in that order; junction bases with no gene match: 4. The CDR3 reads CASSPWTGGETQYF. As DNA, the CDR3 is TGTGCCAGCAGCCCCTGGACAGGGGGAGAGACCCAGTACTTC.